This T cell receptor (beta chain) was identified during a study of blood T cell repertoires in COVID-19 (TCRdb year 2020). Regarding the research as a whole: Samples from collaborators originated in the United States, Italy and Spain and spanned both the acute and convalescent phases of COVID-19. The repertoires were made available in a free public database intended to serve as a resource for research on the immune response to SARS-CoV-2. The prospective study material was composed of cDNA or gDNA derived from T cells, B-cell-depleted T cells, or PBMCs. Where HLA class I and class II types were available, the types were taken from metadata supplied by the sample provider, not from assay-based typing. The samples were drawn from the first 160 participants of the ongoing ImmuneRACE study and from more than 1,000 subjects provided by 6 global collaborators. The dataset comprised deeply sampled blood TCRbeta repertoires from subjects exposed to, actively infected with, or recovered from COVID-19. The sample metadata nearly always contained a de-identified subject ID, COVID-19 status, age in years and sex.

Whole blood was collected in K2EDTA tubes by collaborating institutions according to the institutions' own protocols. For TCRbeta analysis, collaborator samples were shipped as frozen whole blood, as isolated PBMCs, or as DNA extracted from either sample type. About this clone: Its antigen is not yet known. Per-nucleotide qualities are absent, and no much larger clonotype sits a single base away.

The immunoSEQ Assay, a bias-controlled multiplex PCR, was used to amplify TCRbeta CDR3 regions from genomic DNA. Per the authors' processing: The number of nucleated cells in each sample was estimated from the amplification of reference gene primers within the assay. To quantify the absolute abundance of each unique TCRbeta CDR3 rearrangement, sequence reads were collapsed and filtered. For each sample, productive Simpson clonality was calculated by taking the square root of Simpson's diversity index across productive rearrangements. TCRdb re-hosts the immuneACCESS table, in-frame sequences only. Its copies lack some clones; in the studies checked, an unresolved V gene accounts for under half of them, and the cause for the rest is not known. V, J and clone size are those of that table, while D and trimming were read from the DNA. Here the sample has about 43,000 clones; roughly 87% occur a single time. The top ten hold roughly 9.3% of the sample.

The CDR3 covers 15 residues, taking in both the cysteine and the phenylalanine. Of the read, only the CDR3 DNA is kept; its 45 bases are in frame from base 1. The germline V gene (reference sequence) gives CDR1 as GTSNPN and CDR2 as SVGIG. Trimming costs V 0 bases and J 8 bases, and their ends lie 17 bases apart. Paper-wide results and their limitations: Clinical and demographic metadata were provided uncurated, with the amount varying by source and participant.

The receptor's source is a woman aged 80 or over with active COVID-19. Input material: peripheral blood. The rearrangement joined TRBV30 to TRBJ1-3; possibly the D gene is TRBD1, per 5 matching bases. CDR3 region: CAWSVRRGIGDTIYF. DNA sequence: TGTGCCTGGAGTGTACGAAGGGGCATAGGAGACACCATATATTTT.